This T cell receptor beta chain came from a study of OX40 agonist ivuxolimab in advanced cancers. About this clone itself: The antigen is not known.

In germline, CDR1 is LGHNA, CDR2 YSLEER. This CDR3 comprises 12 residues. The V gene lost 1 base and the J gene lost 8 bases, with 8 bases spanning the gap. Clones were sequenced by immunoSEQ multiplex PCR, and TCRdb holds only the in-frame ones, with some missing. The data hold 95,000 to 100,000 clones, with approximately 84% observed a single time. People who had autoimmune disease history or systemic immunosuppression were excluded. Broader study findings: More expanded clones were seen, on average, in CD8+ T cells than in CD4+.

The chain uses TRBV4-3 and TRBJ1-1; a possible D gene is TRBD1 (6 bases). Sequenced here: CD4+ or CD8+ T cells sorted from blood, sampled in a trial of the OX40 agonist ivuxolimab. The sequence came from an adult with an advanced solid tumor such as melanoma, head and neck, liver or kidney cancer. CDR3 DNA sequence: TGCGCCAGCAGCCAAGGCCAGGGGGAAGCTTTCTTT. This sequence encodes CASSQGQGEAFF.